Listed below are T cell receptor beta chains from one sample, sequenced in a study of T cell responses to AZD1222 COVID-19 vaccine. This table comes from immunoSEQ multiplex PCR, and its TCRdb copy is limited to in-frame clones, with some not included. The table records about 160,000 clones, 92% of them present only once. The specimen was peripheral blood, collected on day 0 of MenACWY control vaccination. The receptors derive from an adult in good health. CDR3s include the opening cysteine and the closing phenylalanine or tryptophan. D genes are given only for firm matches. Rows give clone size only sometimes, using once, few, many, or a class for an expanded clone.

>TRBD1|TRBV30|NA|TRBJ1-2
TGTGCCTGGAGTGCAGGGGGCTTCCCTCTGGATGGCTACACCTTC
CAWSAGGFPLDGYTF
>NA|TRBV12-3/TRBV12-4|NA|TRBJ1-6
TGTGCCAGCAGTTTAGGGGGCCGTTCACCCCTCCACTTT
CASSLGGRSPLHF
>NA|TRBV6-5|NA|TRBJ1-2
TGTGCCAGCAGCCAGGGGACTAGTGGTGGCTACACCTTC
CASSQGTSGGYTF
>NA|TRBV11-3|NA|TRBJ2-5
TGTGCCAGCAGCTTACGACTAGGAGGGGCAAGAGAGACCCAGTACTTC
CASSLRLGGARETQYF
>NA|TRBV3-1/TRBV3-2|NA|TRBJ1-6
TGTGCCAGCAGCCACTCCTACGGGGATTCACCCCTCCACTTT
CASSHSYGDSPLHF
>TRBD1|TRBV24-1|NA|TRBJ2-1
TGTGCCACCAGTGATTTGAGCGGACAGGATTACAATGAGCAGTTCTTC
CATSDLSGQDYNEQFF
>NA|TRBV14|once|TRBJ2-7
TGTGCCAGCAGCCATGCTCCAGGGCAGGGGACCTACGAGCAGTACTTC
CASSHAPGQGTYEQYF
>TRBD1|TRBV4-2|once|TRBJ2-7
TGTGCCAGCAGCCAAGCGACAGGGGGCCTCTACGAGCAGTACTTC
CASSQATGGLYEQYF
>NA|TRBV13|NA|TRBJ2-7
TGTGCCAGCAGCTTACGCCGACCCGGGAGCTCCTACGAGCAGTACTTC
CASSLRRPGSSYEQYF
>TRBD1|TRBV6-6|NA|TRBJ1-2
TGTGCCAGCAGACGGACAGGCTTCTATGGCTACACCTTC
CASRRTGFYGYTF
>TRBD1|TRBV7-2|NA|TRBJ1-4
TGTGCCAGCACCCTCACAGGGGCGAGGAATGAAAAACTGTTTTTT
CASTLTGARNEKLFF
>NA|TRBV7-9|NA|TRBJ1-5
TGTGCCAGCAGCTTAGGGCAGGGGCAGTCCCAAGGCCAGCCCCAGCATTTT
CASSLGQGQSQGQPQHF
>NA|TRBV6-1|NA|TRBJ1-2
TGTGCCAGCAGTGAAGCAGCGGGGGCGGCGAACTATGGCTACACCTTC
CASSEAAGAANYGYTF
>NA|TRBV12-3/TRBV12-4|NA|TRBJ1-2
TGTGCCAGCGATTGGTATGGCTACACCTTC
CASDWYGYTF
>NA|TRBV30|NA|TRBJ1-3
TGTGCCTGGAGCGGGTTCTCTGGAAACACCATATATTTT
CAWSGFSGNTIYF
>NA|TRBV18|NA|TRBJ2-5
TGTGCCAGCTCACCGGACCGGGCCCCCGGGGGGACCCAGTACTTC
CASSPDRAPGGTQYF
>NA|TRBV7-9|NA|TRBJ2-1
TGTGCCAGCAGCATGGGACCATACAGGGTCGATGAGCAGTTCTTC
CASSMGPYRVDEQFF
>NA|TRBV9|NA|TRBJ2-2
TGTGCCAGCAGCGTGAGGGGCACCGGGGAGCTGTTTTTT
CASSVRGTGELFF
>NA|TRBV30|NA|TRBJ1-3
TGTGCCTGGAGTGACAGAGGGGTTGGAAACACCATATATTTT
CAWSDRGVGNTIYF
>TRBD1|TRBV9|NA|TRBJ2-2
TGTGCCAGCAGGACGACAGGGGGAAACACCGGGGAGCTGTTTTTT
CASRTTGGNTGELFF
>NA|TRBV12-3/TRBV12-4|NA|TRBJ2-7
TGTGCCAGCAGTTTTCTGGGGAGCGAGCAGTACTTC
CASSFLGSEQYF
>TRBD1|TRBV12-5|NA|TRBJ1-1
TGTGCTAGTGCCCTAGACAGGGGGTACACTGAAGCTTTCTTT
CASALDRGYTEAFF
>NA|TRBV27|NA|TRBJ2-7
TGTGCCAGCAGTTCCCCGGACGGGCCCAGGGGGGAGTACGAGCAGTACTTC
CASSSPDGPRGEYEQYF
>NA|TRBV29-1|NA|TRBJ2-7
TGCAGCACCCAAGACAGTGCCTACGAGCAGTACTTC
CSTQDSAYEQYF
>NA|TRBV7-3|NA|TRBJ1-1
TGTGCCAGCAGCCACCAGGGGCCCACTGAAGCTTTCTTT
CASSHQGPTEAFF
>NA|TRBV30|NA|TRBJ1-5
TGTGCCTGTTCCCCGCTATCTAGGGCCGGCAATCAGCCCCAGCATTTT
CACSPLSRAGNQPQHF
>TRBD2|TRBV3-1/TRBV3-2|NA|TRBJ2-1
TGTGCCACCATAGATAGCGGGGGGATCTACAATGAGCAGTTCTTC
CATIDSGGIYNEQFF
>TRBD2|TRBV10-3|few|TRBJ2-1
TGTGCCTCCTCCCCCCCGACTAGCGGGAGTATGAATGAGCAGTTCTTC
CASSPPTSGSMNEQFF
>NA|TRBV28|NA|TRBJ2-7
TGTGCCAGCAGTTTATACTCCCTGGGTTCCTACGAGCAGTACTTC
CASSLYSLGSYEQYF
>NA|TRBV18|few|TRBJ1-1
TGTGCCAGCTCACCGGAGGGGGACACTGAAGCTTTCTTT
CASSPEGDTEAFF
>NA|TRBV3-1/TRBV3-2|NA|TRBJ2-5
TGTGCCAGCAGCCCTCCGGTCGGGGAGACCCAGTACTTC
CASSPPVGETQYF
>NA|TRBV15|NA|TRBJ1-4
TGTGCCACCAGCACTCACAGGGCCCACCTGGGGGAAAAACTGTTTTTT
CATSTHRAHLGEKLFF
>TRBD1|TRBV7-2|NA|TRBJ2-1
TGTGCCAGCAGCTTAGGGCCAGGGGGTGCCTACAATGAGCAGTTCTTC
CASSLGPGGAYNEQFF
>TRBD2|TRBV7-3|NA|TRBJ2-3
TGTGCCAGCAGAGCGGGAGTTAGCACAGATACGCAGTATTTT
CASRAGVSTDTQYF
>NA|TRBV3-1/TRBV3-2|once|TRBJ2-7
TGTGCCAGCAGCCAAGTTGCGACCTACGAGCAGTACTTC
CASSQVATYEQYF
>NA|TRBV30|NA|TRBJ2-1
TGTGCCTGGACGCGGCGCTACAATGAGCAGTTCTTC
CAWTRRYNEQFF
>TRBD2|TRBV3-1/TRBV3-2|NA|TRBJ2-1
TGTGCCAGCAGCCATAAGGGACTAGCGGGAAATGAGCAGTTCTTC
CASSHKGLAGNEQFF
>NA|TRBV18|NA|TRBJ1-3
TGTGCCAGCTCACCACCGGAAACGGACTCTGGAAACACCATATATTTT
CASSPPETDSGNTIYF
>NA|TRBV6-1|NA|TRBJ2-1
TGTGCCAGCAGTGAAGCCCGTGGAGTCCGTGAGCAGTTCTTC
CASSEARGVREQFF
>NA|TRBV6-5|NA|TRBJ1-5
TGTGCCAGCAGTAACGGGCAATATAGCAATCAGCCCCAGCATTTT
CASSNGQYSNQPQHF
>TRBD2|TRBV19|NA|TRBJ2-7
TGTGCCAGTAGTATAGATTCTACCGGGAGGGAGCAGTACTTC
CASSIDSTGREQYF
>TRBD1|TRBV5-1|NA|TRBJ1-4
TGCGCCAGCAGCCCGGGGACAGGGGGCAATGAAAAACTGTTTTTT
CASSPGTGGNEKLFF
>NA|TRBV10-3|NA|TRBJ1-2
TGTGCCATCCGGGGGGAGGCCGCCTTCTATGGCTACACCTTC
CAIRGEAAFYGYTF
>NA|TRBV19|NA|TRBJ1-6
TGTGCCAGTAGTATAGTCGCGTCGGGGGGCGCGAGCTCACCCCTCCACTTT
CASSIVASGGASSPLHF
>TRBD2|TRBV7-9|NA|TRBJ2-3
TGTGCCAGCAGCTATATCAGCGGGAGATCCTTGGATACGCAGTATTTT
CASSYISGRSLDTQYF
>TRBD2|TRBV10-3|NA|TRBJ2-5
TGTGCCATCACCTCGACTAGCGGGAGTCGAGAGACCCAGTACTTC
CAITSTSGSRETQYF
>TRBD2|TRBV29-1|once|TRBJ2-1
TGCAGCGTGGTGAGCGGGAGTTCCTACAATGAGCAGTTCTTC
CSVVSGSSYNEQFF
>NA|TRBV19|NA|TRBJ1-5
TGTGCCAGTACGGGGGGCTATCAGCCCCAGCATTTT
CASTGGYQPQHF
>TRBD1|TRBV27|NA|TRBJ2-7
TGTGCCAGCAGTTTATCGGGTCCCCACAGGGGAAAATACGAGCAGTACTTC
CASSLSGPHRGKYEQYF
>NA|TRBV6-5|NA|TRBJ1-1
TGTGCCAGCAGTTACCCCCCGGGAGGGGGGAGCGCTGAAGCTTTCTTT
CASSYPPGGGSAEAFF